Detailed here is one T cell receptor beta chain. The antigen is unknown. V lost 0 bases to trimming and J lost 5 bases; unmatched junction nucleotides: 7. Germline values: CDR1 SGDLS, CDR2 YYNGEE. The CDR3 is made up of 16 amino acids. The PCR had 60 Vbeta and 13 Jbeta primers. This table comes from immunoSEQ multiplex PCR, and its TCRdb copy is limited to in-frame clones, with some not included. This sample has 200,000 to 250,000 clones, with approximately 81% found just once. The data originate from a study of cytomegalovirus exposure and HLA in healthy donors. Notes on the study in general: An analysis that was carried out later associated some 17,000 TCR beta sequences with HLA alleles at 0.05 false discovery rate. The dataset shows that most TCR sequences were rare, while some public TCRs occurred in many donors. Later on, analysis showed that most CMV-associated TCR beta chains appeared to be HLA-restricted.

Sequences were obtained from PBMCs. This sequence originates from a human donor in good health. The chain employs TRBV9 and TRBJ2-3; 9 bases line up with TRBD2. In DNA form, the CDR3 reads TGTGCCAGCAGCGTAGTAAGCGGGGGGAGCGGAGATACGCAGTATTTT. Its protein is CASSVVSGGSGDTQYF.